One sample yielded the 14 T cell receptor beta chains listed below, sequenced in a study of Ad26.COV2.S vaccination and SARS-CoV-2 variants. Libraries were prepared by immunoSEQ multiplex PCR; TCRdb keeps only in-frame clonotypes and omits some of them. The sample lists under 600,000 clones, 89% occurring once. Sample treatment: over 15 received Ad26.COV2.S at low or high dose, single or two shots; several received placebo; per-sample allocation not given. All samples were drawn on day 63, counting from the first vaccine or placebo injection. Sequenced material: peripheral blood, taken in a trial of Ad26.COV2.S vaccine versus placebo. The receptors stem from a person aged 18-60 years who received the Ad26.COV2.S COVID-19 vaccine or a placebo.

The rearrangement joins TRBV28 to TRBJ2-1, with D possibly being TRBD1 (6 bases). V was pared by 4 bases and J by 2 bases, with 21 bases between. Germline CDR1 and CDR2: MDHEN and SYDVKM. The CDR3 covers 18 residues. In DNA, the CDR3 is TGTGCCAGCAGTTCCCTCTCCCTGGCAGGGGTAACCTACAATGAGCAGTTCTTC. Amino acid sequence: CASSSLSLAGVTYNEQFF.

The chain is built from TRBV9 and TRBJ1-2, with D possibly TRBD1 on 5 matching bases. Looked up from germline, CDR1 is SGDLS and CDR2 is YYNGEE. Deletions cut 5 bases from V and 5 bases from J, with 10 bases between. CDR3 size: 12 residues. In DNA, the CDR3 is TGTGCCAGCAGATCTTCAGGGTATGGCTACACCTTC. Protein sequence: CASRSSGYGYTF.

This clone was seen a single time. The genes are TRBV4-2 and TRBJ1-4; a weak D match, TRBD1 (5 bases). Germline-derived CDR1 and CDR2 are LGHNA and YNFKEQ. The CDR3 has 16 residues. V was trimmed by 3 bases and J by 9 bases, leaving 20 bases between them. CDR3 coding DNA: TGTGCCAGCAGCCAGGATCGTTCGGGACCCGGGAAAAAACTGTTTTTT. This translates into CASSQDRSGPGKKLFF.

The chain has TRBV7-2 and TRBJ2-5, with D perhaps matching TRBD1 or TRBD2 (5 bases each). Per germline, CDR1 SGHTA and CDR2 FQGNSA. Trimming removed 5 bases from V and 3 bases from J, with 13 bases in between. This CDR3 has 14 residues. The CDR3 here is CASSVEGKKETQYF. The CDR3, as DNA: TGTGCCAGCAGCGTTGAGGGGAAAAAAGAGACCCAGTACTTC.

The chain recombines TRBV27 with TRBJ1-5; D unresolved. The CDR3 runs 14 residues. The germline gives CDR1 MNHEY, CDR2 SMNVEV (reference sequence). Trimming removed 3 bases at V and 6 bases at J, with 12 bases between. This chain's CDR3 is CASSLSRGFQPQHF. Here the CDR3 DNA reads TGTGCCAGCAGTTTGTCTCGAGGGTTTCAGCCCCAGCATTTT.

V is TRBV7-2 and J is TRBJ2-3; 13 bases are a match to TRBD2. The CDR3 consists of 16 residues. In germline, CDR1 is SGHTA, CDR2 FQGNSA. The ends lost 4 bases at V and 2 bases at J; junction bases unmatched: 3. The CDR3 protein is CASSSGLAGNTDTQYF. CDR3 sequence (DNA): TGTGCCAGCAGCTCGGGACTAGCGGGGAACACAGATACGCAGTATTTT.

J is TRBJ2-2 and V is TRBV5-1, with D tentatively TRBD1 or TRBD2 (6 bases each). This CDR3 is 15 amino acids long. V shed 5 bases and J shed 3 bases, with 14 bases lying between them. The V gene's germline CDR1 is SGHRS and CDR2 YFSETQ. CDR3 sequence: CASSSGAWDTGELFF. For the CDR3, the DNA is TGCGCCAGCAGTTCGGGGGCTTGGGACACCGGGGAGCTGTTTTTT.

V usage is TRBV6-5 and J usage is TRBJ1-6; 8 bases agree with TRBD1. This CDR3 contains 15 residues. CDR1 is MNHEY and CDR2 is SVGAGI in the germline V gene. Trimming removed 4 bases from V and 8 bases from J; junction bases left unmatched: 7. Here the CDR3 reads CASSFDGQGYSPLHF. In DNA form, the CDR3 reads TGTGCCAGCAGTTTCGACGGACAGGGTTATTCACCCCTCCACTTT.

The chain links TRBV19 to TRBJ1-4; D possibly corresponds to TRBD1 (5 bases). Trimming took 3 bases from V and 11 from J, leaving 16 bases between them. CDR3 size: 14 residues. Germline lookup yields CDR1 LNHDA and CDR2 SQIVND (reference sequence). As DNA, the CDR3 is TGTGCCAGTAGTATTCAAAGGATTGGGACGAAACTGTTTTTT. Its protein is CASSIQRIGTKLFF. The whole variable domain, filled in from reference TRBV19 and TRBJ1-4, reads DGGITQSPKYLFRKEGQNVTLSCEQNLNHDAMYWYRQDPGQGLRLIYYSQIVNDFQKGDIAEGYSVSREKKESFPLTVTSAQKNPTAFYLCASSIQRIGTKLFFGSGTQLSVL.

V usage is TRBV6-5 and J usage is TRBJ1-2, with D tentatively TRBD1 (5 bases). This CDR3 has 15 residues. Germline CDR1 and CDR2: MNHEY and SVGAGI. Trimming cost V 0 bases and J 4 bases, with 12 bases left between them. Here the CDR3 reads CASSYSYRTGYGYTF. CDR3 bases: TGTGCCAGCAGTTACTCCTACAGGACGGGCTATGGCTACACCTTC.

The CDR3 sequence: CASSRRTLGANVLTF. CDR3 bases: TGTGCCAGCAGCCGACGAACACTTGGGGCCAACGTCCTGACTTTC. V is TRBV5-5 and J is TRBJ2-6; D ambiguous. Germline values: CDR1 SGHKS, CDR2 YYEKEE (reference sequence). The CDR3 has 15 residues. The ends were cut back, 4 bases at V and 3 bases at J, with 11 bases in the middle.

In DNA, the CDR3 is TGCAGCGCCCTGGACCGAGCGAGCACAGATACGCAGTATTTT. Its protein product is CSALDRASTDTQYF. The chain recombines TRBV29-1 with TRBJ2-3; D gene ambiguous. The germline V gene encodes CDR1 SQVTM and CDR2 ANQGSEA. Between the trimmed V and J ends, which lost 7 bases and 0 bases, there was a span of 14 bases. The CDR3 runs to 14 residues.

This clone was recorded only once. The V gene is TRBV19, the J gene TRBJ1-1; no reliable D call. Trimming took off 6 bases at V and 0 bases at J, with 20 bases between the two ends. The CDR3 is 17 amino acids. Germline lookup yields CDR1 LNHDA and CDR2 SQIVND (reference sequence). The CDR3 sequence is CASRRPTAGGVNTEAFF. The CDR3 DNA reads as TGTGCCAGTAGACGGCCGACCGCTGGAGGCGTGAACACTGAAGCTTTCTTT.

The chain employs TRBV10-1 and TRBJ2-5, with D possibly being TRBD2 (6 bases). CDR3 length: 16 residues. Germline V lookup: CDR1 WNHNN, CDR2 SYGVQD (reference sequence). Trimming took off 10 bases at V and 4 bases at J, with 25 bases between the two ends. In nucleotides, the CDR3 is TGCGCCAACAAAACTACACCCCGGACGCGGGGAGAGACCCAGTACTTC. Its translation: CANKTTPRTRGETQYF.